The 9 T cell receptor beta chains below all came from one sample that was sequenced in a study of blood T cell repertoires in COVID-19. Sequencing was performed with immunoSEQ multiplex PCR; in TCRdb, only in-frame clones are kept and a portion is missing. The sample lists 150,000 to 200,000 clones, 83% occurring once. Input material: peripheral blood. The receptors were gathered from a woman in her 70s with COVID-19, enrolled during active disease.

The J gene is TRBJ2-6, the V gene TRBV7-9; 10 bases agree with TRBD1. Germline V gene lookup returns CDR1 SEHNR and CDR2 FQNEAQ (reference sequence). Trimming removed 4 bases from V and 2 bases from J; junction bases left unmatched: 8. The CDR3 extends over 18 amino acids. The CDR3 DNA reads TGTGCCAGCAGCTCACGGTGGGGACAGGGGCCTGGGGCCAACGTCCTGACTTTC. Its protein is CASSSRWGQGPGANVLTF.

The chain couples TRBV4-3 to TRBJ2-2; the match to TRBD2 covers 7 bases. The V gene end was trimmed by 2 bases and the J gene end by 4 bases; junction bases not matched to a gene: 1. CDR1 is LGHNA and CDR2 is YSLEER in the germline V gene. The CDR3 has 14 amino acids. The CDR3 here is CASSQRGGTGELFF. In DNA, the CDR3 is TGCGCCAGCAGCCAACGCGGGGGCACCGGGGAGCTGTTTTTT.

This rearrangement joins TRBV7-9 to TRBJ2-1; D is ambiguous. Germline V lookup: CDR1 SEHNR, CDR2 FQNEAQ (reference sequence). V lost 1 base and J 10 bases, leaving 5 bases between the germline ends. CDR3 size: 11 residues. Here the CDR3 DNA reads TGTGCCAGCAGCTTAGTAACAGAGCAGTTCTTC. This gives the protein CASSLVTEQFF.

V gene TRBV9 combines with J gene TRBJ2-3; TRBD2 matches at 11 bases. This CDR3 region has 16 residues. V was pared by 0 bases and J by 2 bases, with 2 bases of the junction left unmatched. CDR1 and CDR2 from the germline V gene are SGDLS and YYNGEE. The CDR3 spells CASSVGLAGFTDTQYF. The CDR3 nucleotides are TGTGCCAGCAGCGTAGGACTAGCGGGGTTCACAGATACGCAGTATTTT. Combining the CDR3 with reference TRBV9 and TRBJ2-3 gives the whole variable domain DSGVTQTPKHLITATGQRVTLRCSPRSGDLSVYWYQQSLDQGLQFLIQYYNGEERAKGNILERFSAQQFPDLHSELNLSSLELGDSALYFCASSVGLAGFTDTQYFGPGTRLTVL.

The chain links TRBV3-1 (or the pseudogene TRBV3-2) to TRBJ1-2, with D possibly matching TRBD1 (5 bases). CDR3 length: 13 amino acids. Germline CDR1 reads LGHDT; CDR2 reads YNNKEL (reference sequence). V was clipped by 4 bases and J by 6 bases, with 12 bases between them. Here the CDR3 DNA reads TGTGCCAGCAGCCCCGACAGCTGGAATGGCTACACCTTC. Translated, it gives CASSPDSWNGYTF.

The chain uses TRBV9 and TRBJ2-3; 10 bases match TRBD2. V shed 4 bases and J 0 bases; nucleotides not matched to a gene: 14. This CDR3 comprises 19 residues. Germline-derived CDR1 and CDR2 are SGDLS and YYNGEE. This CDR3 reads CASSSASRAGGPSTDTQYF. CDR3 sequence (DNA): TGTGCCAGCAGCAGCGCGTCCCGAGCGGGAGGGCCTAGCACAGATACGCAGTATTTT.

This clone occurred a few times. V usage is TRBV9 and J usage is TRBJ2-5; D is perhaps TRBD2 (6 bases). V was shortened by 3 bases and J by 5 bases, with 14 bases between the two germline ends. This CDR3 is built from 14 residues. In germline, CDR1 is SGDLS, CDR2 YYNGEE. Here the CDR3 reads CASSAGTGRETQYF. The CDR3 nucleotides read TGTGCCAGCAGCGCCGGGACTGGGAGGGAGACCCAGTACTTC.

The gene calls are TRBV27 and TRBJ2-2; D remains ambiguous. CDR3 size: 13 residues. Germline V gives CDR1 MNHEY, CDR2 SMNVEV (reference sequence). V lost 4 bases and J lost 6, with 9 bases in between. CDR3 bases: TGTGCCAGCAGTTCCCACTTGGCCGGGGAGCTGTTTTTT. Translated, it gives CASSSHLAGELFF.

The gene calls are TRBV5-1 and TRBJ1-4, with D uncertain. V was pared by 1 base and J by 8 bases, with 18 bases between. The CDR3 has 16 amino acids. Germline CDR1 reads SGHRS; CDR2 reads YFSETQ. The CDR3: CASSLNPPANSEKLFF. CDR3 DNA: TGCGCCAGCAGCTTGAATCCACCTGCGAATTCGGAAAAACTGTTTTTT.